This entry concerns a single T cell receptor beta chain. Its antigen is as yet unknown. The CDR3 runs 15 residues. V lost 6 bases to trimming and J lost 5 bases; unmatched junction nucleotides: 7. Germline assignment: CDR1 MDHEN and CDR2 SYDVKM. The sample comes from a study of PD-L1 blockade in urothelial cancer. Study-wide context: Blood analyses occurred 3 weeks (second dose) and 6 weeks post treatment start. Regarding the study as a whole: Stronger expansion of tumor-associated clones in blood at 3 weeks distinguished durable-benefit patients.

Synthetic TCR analog templates were spiked into each PCR. Sequencing used immunoSEQ multiplex PCR; TCRdb keeps in-frame clones, though not all of them. Here the sample spans tens of thousands of clones, 70% to 90% being singletons. As to time point: pretreatment peripheral blood. This sequence joins TRBV28 and TRBJ2-7; TRBD2 matches at 13 bases. The source material was PBMCs, sampled around atezolizumab (anti-PD-L1) treatment. The source of this sequence is a donor at least 40 years old with urothelial cancer. The CDR3 bases are TGTGCCAGCAGCACCCCGACTAGCGGGAGGCACGAGCAGTACTTC. Translation: CASSTPTSGRHEQYF.